The T cell receptor beta chain described here comes from a study of blood T cell repertoires in COVID-19. Original analysis: The assay estimated nucleated cells by amplifying reference gene primers. Measured with immunoSEQ multiplex PCR; TCRdb has only the in-frame clones, and not every one. The DNA was the basis for D and trimming; V, J and clone size are from that table. Of about 270,000 clones in the sample, 86% were seen once. Trimming removed 3 bases from V and 0 bases from J; junction bases left unmatched: 1. The CDR3 runs to 14 residues. Germline values: CDR1 SGHRS, CDR2 YFSETQ. The TCR sequence derives from a man aged 35 to 55 who had recovered from COVID-19. What was sequenced was peripheral blood. The chain has TRBV5-1 and TRBJ1-2; 8 bases map to TRBD1. In nucleotides, the CDR3 is TGCGCCAGCAGCTGGACAGGGACTAACTATGGCTACACCTTC. Its protein is CASSWTGTNYGYTF.